Each of the 3 T cell receptor beta chains below was sequenced from the same sample in a study of beta chain features in type 1 diabetes. Antigens of these TCRs are unknown. Isolated RNA was reverse transcribed in full, so expressed TCRB transcripts were sequenced. Generated by immunoSEQ multiplex PCR, the TCRdb table keeps only in-frame clones and is missing some. The repertoire includes 550,000 to 850,000 clones, around 15% of them detected once, and less than 0.025% sits in the top ten. Study findings and constraints: People with Type 1 diabetes carried modestly yet significantly shorter TCRB CDR3s in all four CD4+ subsets.

Source material: naive CD4+ T cells from blood. Receptors originate from a man between 18 and 35 years old with type 1 diabetes.

The rearrangement links TRBV16 to TRBJ1-6; possibly TRBD1 for D (5 bases). This CDR3 contains 15 residues. Germline V gene data show CDR1 as KGHSY and CDR2 as FQNENV. The V and J ends lost 1 base and 13 bases respectively, with 17 bases between them. CDR3 sequence reads: CASSQWSQGLGPLHF. For the CDR3, the DNA is TGTGCCAGCAGCCAATGGTCTCAGGGTTTGGGCCCCCTCCACTTT.

CDR3 amino acids: CASSVGGPMNTEAFF. CDR3 coding DNA: TGTGCCAGCAGCGTAGGGGGCCCCATGAACACTGAAGCTTTCTTT. The rearrangement links TRBV9 to TRBJ1-1; D is perhaps TRBD1 (5 bases). The CDR3 runs 15 residues. V lost 0 bases and J lost 0, with 9 bases in between. Germline V CDR1 and CDR2: SGDLS, YYNGEE.

This clone was seen a handful of times. The V gene is TRBV4-2, the J gene TRBJ1-2; D is possibly TRBD1 (6 bases). V gave up 3 bases and J gave up 3 bases, with 20 bases separating them. Germline V CDR1 and CDR2: LGHNA, YNFKEQ. This CDR3 comprises 17 residues. The DNA of the CDR3 is TGTGCCAGCAGCCAGAGACAGGACGGTCGAGGGGACTATGGCTACACCTTC. Its translation: CASSQRQDGRGDYGYTF.